The 4 T cell receptor beta chains below all came from one sample that was sequenced in a study of T-cell memory formation after mild COVID-19. Using its own MiXCR run on the 5' RACE reads, TCRdb lists one record per CDR3 protein. This sample has around 140,000 distinct CDR3 sequences, with 15% to 20% found just once. Sequenced input: PBMCs or a T cell subset sorted from them (not recorded which). Receptors originate from an adult woman who had mild COVID-19 (a few samples of this study predate the infection). Cell type and time point are not known.

The chain uses TRBV6-5 and TRBJ1-2; D might be TRBD1 (6 bases). Trimming removed 5 bases at V and 4 bases at J, with 17 bases between. The germline CDR1 and CDR2 sequences are MNHEY and SVGAGI. The CDR3 sequence is 15 residues long. CDR3 nucleotide sequence: TGTGCCAGCAGTGGGACGGGGGGCAAGGGCTATGGCTACACCTTC. It translates to CASSGTGGKGYGYTF.

This clonotype has more than one count but fewer than ten. The rearrangement links TRBV20-1 to TRBJ2-1, with D possibly matching TRBD2 (5 bases). Germline V gene data show CDR1 as DFQATT and CDR2 as SNEGSKA (reference sequence). This CDR3 has 14 amino acids. Trimming removed 1 base at V and 4 bases at J, with 11 bases between. CDR3: CSARVQGGYNEQFF. The CDR3 coding sequence is TGCAGTGCTAGAGTTCAAGGAGGATACAATGAGCAGTTCTTC.

This clonotype was seen a few times. CDR3 sequence reads: CASSLLRGMDTQYF. For the CDR3, the DNA is TGTGCCAGCAGCCTCCTTAGGGGGATGGATACGCAGTATTTT. The rearrangement joins TRBV4-2 to TRBJ2-3, with D possibly matching TRBD1 (6 bases). Trimming stripped 4 bases from V and 6 bases from J, with 14 bases between. The CDR3 spans 14 residues. The germline gives CDR1 LGHNA, CDR2 YNFKEQ.

V usage is TRBV9 and J usage is TRBJ2-1; 14 nucleotides line up with TRBD2. Germline lookup yields CDR1 SGDLS and CDR2 YYNGEE. The CDR3 consists of 16 residues. Trimming cost V 4 bases and J 9 bases; bases outside gene matches: 9. CDR3: CASSLGGTSGSGEQFF. CDR3 bases: TGTGCCAGCAGCTTAGGTGGGACTAGCGGGAGTGGTGAGCAGTTCTTC. The entire variable domain, with the rest obtained from reference TRBV9 and TRBJ2-1, is as follows: DSGVTQTPKHLITATGQRVTLRCSPRSGDLSVYWYQQSLDQGLQFLIQYYNGEERAKGNILERFSAQQFPDLHSELNLSSLELGDSALYFCASSLGGTSGSGEQFFGPGTRLTVL.